The clone carrying this T cell receptor beta chain was seen a single time. CDR3 length: 16 residues. V lost 5 bases, J lost 2 bases, and 11 bases stayed unmatched. Germline loops: CDR1 SQVTM, CDR2 ANQGSEA. This sample was taken from a study of blood T cell repertoires in COVID-19. Turning to the study itself: The samples span acute and convalescent COVID-19 from the United States, Italy and Spain. T cells, B-cell-depleted T cells, or PBMCs supplied cDNA or gDNA.

Under the authors' procedure: Reference gene primers were amplified, and this amplification served to estimate nucleated cell counts. Generated by immunoSEQ multiplex PCR, the TCRdb table keeps only in-frame clones and is missing some. That table gives V, J and clone size, and the DNA gave D and trimming. In the table there are about 89,000 clones, about 85% of which are singletons. Sequencing input: peripheral blood. The rearrangement uses TRBV29-1 and TRBJ2-5; 10 bases are shared with TRBD1. The TCR sequence derives from an elderly woman with acute or convalescent COVID-19. The CDR3: CSVLNWDRGVQETQYF. DNA of the CDR3: TGCAGCGTTCTGAACTGGGACAGGGGCGTTCAAGAGACCCAGTACTTC.